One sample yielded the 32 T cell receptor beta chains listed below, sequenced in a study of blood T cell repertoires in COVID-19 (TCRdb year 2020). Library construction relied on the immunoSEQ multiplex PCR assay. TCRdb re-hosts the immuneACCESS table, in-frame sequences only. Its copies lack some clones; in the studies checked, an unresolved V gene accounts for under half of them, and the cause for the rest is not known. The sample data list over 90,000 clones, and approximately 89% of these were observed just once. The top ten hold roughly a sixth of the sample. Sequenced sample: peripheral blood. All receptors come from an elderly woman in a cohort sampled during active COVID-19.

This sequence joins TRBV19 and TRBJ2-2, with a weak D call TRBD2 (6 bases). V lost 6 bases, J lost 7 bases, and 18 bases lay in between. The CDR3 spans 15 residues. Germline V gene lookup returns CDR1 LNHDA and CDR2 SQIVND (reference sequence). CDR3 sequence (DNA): TGTGCCAGTAGGGCGGGGCGGGCCCTCGACGGGGAGCTGTTTTTT. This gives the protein CASRAGRALDGELFF.

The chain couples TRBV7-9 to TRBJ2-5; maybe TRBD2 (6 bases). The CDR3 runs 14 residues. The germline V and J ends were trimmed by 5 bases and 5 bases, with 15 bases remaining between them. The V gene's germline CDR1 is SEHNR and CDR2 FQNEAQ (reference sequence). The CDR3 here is CASSQIAEWETQYF. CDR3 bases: TGTGCCAGCAGCCAGATAGCGGAATGGGAGACCCAGTACTTC.

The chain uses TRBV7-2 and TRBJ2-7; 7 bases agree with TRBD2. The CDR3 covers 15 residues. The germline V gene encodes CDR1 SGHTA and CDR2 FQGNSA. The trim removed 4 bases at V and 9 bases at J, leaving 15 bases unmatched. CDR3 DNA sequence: TGTGCCAGCAGCTCCTCCGGACTAGGTGTAGGTGGGCAGTACTTC. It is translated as CASSSSGLGVGGQYF.

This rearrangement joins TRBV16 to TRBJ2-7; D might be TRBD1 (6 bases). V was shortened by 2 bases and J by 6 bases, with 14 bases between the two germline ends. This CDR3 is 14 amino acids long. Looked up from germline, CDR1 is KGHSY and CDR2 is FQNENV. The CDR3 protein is CASSQNSQGFEQYF. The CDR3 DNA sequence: TGTGCCAGCAGCCAAAATTCTCAGGGGTTCGAGCAGTACTTC.

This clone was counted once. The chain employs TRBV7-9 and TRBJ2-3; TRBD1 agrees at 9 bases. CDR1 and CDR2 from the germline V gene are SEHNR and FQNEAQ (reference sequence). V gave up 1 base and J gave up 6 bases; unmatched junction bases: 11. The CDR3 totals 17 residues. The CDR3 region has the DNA TGTGCCAGCAGCTTAGGAGGGGGACAGGGACACAGGGATACGCAGTATTTT. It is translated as CASSLGGGQGHRDTQYF.

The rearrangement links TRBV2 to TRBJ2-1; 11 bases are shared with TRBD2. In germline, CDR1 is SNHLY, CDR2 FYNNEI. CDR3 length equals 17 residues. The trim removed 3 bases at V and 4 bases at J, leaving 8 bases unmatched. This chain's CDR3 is CASSDWGSGGAYNEQFF. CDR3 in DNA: TGTGCCAGCAGTGATTGGGGTAGCGGGGGGGCTTACAATGAGCAGTTCTTC.

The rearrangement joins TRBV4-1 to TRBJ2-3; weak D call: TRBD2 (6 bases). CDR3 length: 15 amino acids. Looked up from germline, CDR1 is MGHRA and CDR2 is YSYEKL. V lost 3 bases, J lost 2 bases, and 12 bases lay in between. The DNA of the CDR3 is TGCGCCAGCAGCCACGGTAGCGGACTCACAGATACGCAGTATTTT. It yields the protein CASSHGSGLTDTQYF.

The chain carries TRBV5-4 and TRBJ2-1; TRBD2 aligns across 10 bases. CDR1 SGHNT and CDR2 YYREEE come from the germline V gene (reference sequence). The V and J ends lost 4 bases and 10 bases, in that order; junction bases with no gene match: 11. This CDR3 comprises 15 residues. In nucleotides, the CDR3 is TGTGCCAGCAGCCGTATTCTAGCGGGGGCAGAAGAGCAGTTCTTC. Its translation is CASSRILAGAEEQFF.

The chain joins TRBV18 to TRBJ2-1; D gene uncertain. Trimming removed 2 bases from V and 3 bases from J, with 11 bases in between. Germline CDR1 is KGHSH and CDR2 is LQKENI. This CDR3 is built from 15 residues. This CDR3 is CASSPLSQFYNEQFF. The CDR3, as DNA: TGTGCCAGCTCACCATTGTCACAGTTCTACAATGAGCAGTTCTTC.

DNA for the CDR3: TGTGCCAGCAGCAGCCTGGGACTAGCGGGAGTATCCACCGGGGAGCTGTTTTTT. It yields the protein CASSSLGLAGVSTGELFF. The rearrangement uses TRBV2 and TRBJ2-2; 14 bases match TRBD2. Germline trimming cut 6 bases from V and 4 bases from J; bases unmatched to any gene: 10. The V gene's germline CDR1 is SNHLY and CDR2 FYNNEI. The CDR3 runs to 18 residues.

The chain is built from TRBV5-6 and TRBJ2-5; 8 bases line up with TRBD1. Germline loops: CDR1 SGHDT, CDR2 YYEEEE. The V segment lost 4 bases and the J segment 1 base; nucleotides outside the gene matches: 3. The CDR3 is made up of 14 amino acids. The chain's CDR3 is CASSKDRVQETQYF. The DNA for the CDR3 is TGTGCCAGCAGCAAGGACAGGGTCCAAGAGACCCAGTACTTC.

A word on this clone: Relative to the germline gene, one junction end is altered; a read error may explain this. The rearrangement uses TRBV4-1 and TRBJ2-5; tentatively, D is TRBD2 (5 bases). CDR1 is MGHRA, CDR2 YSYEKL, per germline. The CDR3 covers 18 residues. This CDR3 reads CASSLDPGVGRVEEAQYF. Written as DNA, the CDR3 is TGCGCCAGCAGCCTAGACCCTGGAGTGGGGAGAGTGGAAGAGGCCCAGTACTTC.

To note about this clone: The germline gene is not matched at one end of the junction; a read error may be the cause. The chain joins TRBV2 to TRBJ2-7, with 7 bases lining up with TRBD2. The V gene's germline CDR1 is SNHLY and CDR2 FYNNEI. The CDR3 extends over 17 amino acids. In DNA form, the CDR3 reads TGTGCCAGCAGGGAAGGGGCTGGGAGGGCTCGTCCCTACGAGCAGTACTTC. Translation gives CASREGAGRARPYEQYF.

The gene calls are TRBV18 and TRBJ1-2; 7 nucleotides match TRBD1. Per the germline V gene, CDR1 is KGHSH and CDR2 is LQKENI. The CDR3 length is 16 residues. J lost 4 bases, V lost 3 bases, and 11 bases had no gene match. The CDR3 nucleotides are TGTGCCAGCTCACCCTCGGGACAGCCGACAATCTATGGCTACACCTTC. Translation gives CASSPSGQPTIYGYTF.

As DNA, the CDR3 is TGTGCCAGCAGTCTCTATAGGGCGGGTGAGCAGTTCTTC. It encodes CASSLYRAGEQFF. The chain combines TRBV2 with TRBJ2-1, with D possibly matching TRBD2 (5 bases). This CDR3 region has 13 residues. The V end was cut by 5 bases, the J end by 9 bases, with 14 bases between. Germline V gene lookup returns CDR1 SNHLY and CDR2 FYNNEI.

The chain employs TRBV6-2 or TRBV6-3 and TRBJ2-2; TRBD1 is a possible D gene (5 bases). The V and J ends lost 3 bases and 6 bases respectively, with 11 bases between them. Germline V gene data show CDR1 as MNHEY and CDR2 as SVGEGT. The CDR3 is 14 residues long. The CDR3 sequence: CASSYKGPSGELFF. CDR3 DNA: TGTGCCAGCAGTTATAAGGGGCCGTCCGGGGAGCTGTTTTTT.

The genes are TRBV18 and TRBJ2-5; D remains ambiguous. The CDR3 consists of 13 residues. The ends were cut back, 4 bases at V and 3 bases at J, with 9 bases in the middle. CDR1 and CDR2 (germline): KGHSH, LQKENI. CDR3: CASSLNRKETQYF. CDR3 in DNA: TGTGCCAGCTCACTAAACAGAAAAGAGACCCAGTACTTC.

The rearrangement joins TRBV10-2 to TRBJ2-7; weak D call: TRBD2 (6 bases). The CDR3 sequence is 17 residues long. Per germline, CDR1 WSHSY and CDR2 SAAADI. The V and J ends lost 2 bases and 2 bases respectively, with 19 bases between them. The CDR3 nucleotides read TGCGCCAGCAGTGAGCGGGAGAGGATCTTTAGTACCTACGAGCAGTACTTC. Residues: CASSERERIFSTYEQYF.

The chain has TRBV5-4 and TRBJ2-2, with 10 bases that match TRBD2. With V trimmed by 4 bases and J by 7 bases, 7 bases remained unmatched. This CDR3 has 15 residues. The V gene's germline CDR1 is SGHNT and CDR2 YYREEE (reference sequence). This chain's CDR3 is CASSQRGGRIGELFF. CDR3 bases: TGTGCCAGCAGCCAGCGGGGGGGCCGGATCGGGGAGCTGTTTTTT.

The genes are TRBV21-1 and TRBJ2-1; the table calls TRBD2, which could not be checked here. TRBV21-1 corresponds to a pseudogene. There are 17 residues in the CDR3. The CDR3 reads CASSLPGRTTAGVEQFF. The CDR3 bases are TGTGCCAGCAGCCTCCCCGGACGGACGACGGCCGGGGTTGAGCAGTTCTTC.

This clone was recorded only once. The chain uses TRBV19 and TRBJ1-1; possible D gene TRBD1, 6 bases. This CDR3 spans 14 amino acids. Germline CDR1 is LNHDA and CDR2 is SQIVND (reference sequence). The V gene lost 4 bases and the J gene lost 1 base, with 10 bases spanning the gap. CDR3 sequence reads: CASSTGQTNTEAFF. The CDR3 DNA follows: TGTGCCAGTAGTACGGGACAAACGAACACTGAAGCTTTCTTT.

The CDR3 region has the DNA TGTGCTAGTGGTTTGGGCCGGGGGGATGGCTACACCTTC. This gives the protein CASGLGRGDGYTF. J is TRBJ1-2 and V is TRBV12-5; tentatively, D is TRBD1 (5 bases). Germline CDR1 is LGHNT and CDR2 is FRNRAP. The CDR3 spans 13 residues. Trimming removed 1 base from V and 6 bases from J, with 9 bases in between. The entire variable domain, with the rest obtained from reference TRBV12-5 and TRBJ1-2, is as follows: DARVTQTPRHKVTEMGQEVTMRCQPILGHNTVFWYRQTMMQGLELLAYFRNRAPLDDSGMPKDRFSAEMPDATLATLKIQPSEPRDSAVYFCASGLGRGDGYTFGSGTRLTVV.

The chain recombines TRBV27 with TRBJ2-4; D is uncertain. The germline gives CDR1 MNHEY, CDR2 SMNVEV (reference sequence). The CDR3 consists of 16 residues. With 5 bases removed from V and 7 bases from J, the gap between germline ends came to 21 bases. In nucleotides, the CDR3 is TGTGCCAGCAGTGCCTACAGCCCCACACAGTCTAACATTCAGTACTTC. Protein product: CASSAYSPTQSNIQYF.

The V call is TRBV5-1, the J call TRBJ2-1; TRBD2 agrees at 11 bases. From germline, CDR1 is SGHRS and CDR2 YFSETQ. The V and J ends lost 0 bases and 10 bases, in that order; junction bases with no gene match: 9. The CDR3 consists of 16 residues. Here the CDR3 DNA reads TGCGCCAGCAGCTTGGGGTCTAGCGGGGGGCCGTGGGAGCAGTTCTTC. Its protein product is CASSLGSSGGPWEQFF. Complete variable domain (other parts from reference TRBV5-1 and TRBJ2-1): KAGVTQTPRYLIKTRGQQVTLSCSPISGHRSVSWYQQTPGQGLQFLFEYFSETQRNKGNFPGRFSGRQFSNSRSEMNVSTLELGDSALYLCASSLGSSGGPWEQFFGPGTRLTVL.

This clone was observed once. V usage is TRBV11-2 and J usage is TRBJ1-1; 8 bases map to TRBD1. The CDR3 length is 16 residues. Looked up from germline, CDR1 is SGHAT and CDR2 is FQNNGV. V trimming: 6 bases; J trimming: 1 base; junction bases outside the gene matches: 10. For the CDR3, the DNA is TGTGCCAGCAGTGGACAGGGTCAGGGTTGGAACACTGAAGCTTTCTTT. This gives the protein CASSGQGQGWNTEAFF.

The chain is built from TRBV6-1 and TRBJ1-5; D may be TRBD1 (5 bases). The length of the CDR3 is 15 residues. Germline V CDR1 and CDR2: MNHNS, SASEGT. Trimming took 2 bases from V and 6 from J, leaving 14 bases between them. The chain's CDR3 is CASSENWGLGQPQHF. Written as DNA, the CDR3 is TGTGCCAGCAGTGAAAATTGGGGCCTGGGTCAGCCCCAGCATTTT.

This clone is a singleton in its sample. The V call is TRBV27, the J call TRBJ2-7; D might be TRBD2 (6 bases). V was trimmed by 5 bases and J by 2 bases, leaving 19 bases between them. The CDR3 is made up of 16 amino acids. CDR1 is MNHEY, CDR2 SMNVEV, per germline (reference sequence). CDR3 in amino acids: CASSGLRTGEAYEQYF. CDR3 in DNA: TGTGCCAGCAGTGGTTTGAGAACGGGAGAGGCCTACGAGCAGTACTTC.

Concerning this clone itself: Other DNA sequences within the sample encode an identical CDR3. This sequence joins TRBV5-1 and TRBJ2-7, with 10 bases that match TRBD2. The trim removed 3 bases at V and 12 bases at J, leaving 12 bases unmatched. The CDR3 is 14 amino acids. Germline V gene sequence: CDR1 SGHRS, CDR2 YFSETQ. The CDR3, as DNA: TGCGCCAGCAGCTCCCAGGACCGGACTAGCGGAGTGTACTTC. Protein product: CASSSQDRTSGVYF.

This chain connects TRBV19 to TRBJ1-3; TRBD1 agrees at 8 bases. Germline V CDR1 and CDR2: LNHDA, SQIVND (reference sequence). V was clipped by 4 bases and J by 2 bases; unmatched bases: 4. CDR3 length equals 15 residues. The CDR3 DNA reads TGTGCCAGTAGTACAACGGGACAGGCTGGAAACACCATATATTTT. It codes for CASSTTGQAGNTIYF.

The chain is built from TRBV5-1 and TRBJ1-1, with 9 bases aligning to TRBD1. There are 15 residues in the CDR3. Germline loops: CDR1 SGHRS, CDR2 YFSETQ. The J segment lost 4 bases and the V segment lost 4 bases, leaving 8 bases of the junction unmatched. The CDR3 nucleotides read TGCGCCAGCAGCCGTAGCCTGACAGGGGGCACTGAAGCTTTCTTT. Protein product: CASSRSLTGGTEAFF.

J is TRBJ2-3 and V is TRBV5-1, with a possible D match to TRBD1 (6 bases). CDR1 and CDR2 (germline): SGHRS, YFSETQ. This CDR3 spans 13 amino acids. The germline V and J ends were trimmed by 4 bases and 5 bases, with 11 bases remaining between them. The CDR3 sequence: CASSLGQVDTQYF. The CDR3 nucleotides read TGCGCCAGCAGCCTGGGACAAGTAGATACGCAGTATTTT.

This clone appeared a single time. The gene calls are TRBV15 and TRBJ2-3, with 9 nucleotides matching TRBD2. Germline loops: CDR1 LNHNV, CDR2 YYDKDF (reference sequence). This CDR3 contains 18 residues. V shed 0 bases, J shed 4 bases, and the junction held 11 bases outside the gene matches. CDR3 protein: CATSRDLASGTIADTQYF. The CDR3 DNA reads TGTGCCACCAGCAGAGATCTTGCTAGCGGGACGATCGCAGATACGCAGTATTTT.